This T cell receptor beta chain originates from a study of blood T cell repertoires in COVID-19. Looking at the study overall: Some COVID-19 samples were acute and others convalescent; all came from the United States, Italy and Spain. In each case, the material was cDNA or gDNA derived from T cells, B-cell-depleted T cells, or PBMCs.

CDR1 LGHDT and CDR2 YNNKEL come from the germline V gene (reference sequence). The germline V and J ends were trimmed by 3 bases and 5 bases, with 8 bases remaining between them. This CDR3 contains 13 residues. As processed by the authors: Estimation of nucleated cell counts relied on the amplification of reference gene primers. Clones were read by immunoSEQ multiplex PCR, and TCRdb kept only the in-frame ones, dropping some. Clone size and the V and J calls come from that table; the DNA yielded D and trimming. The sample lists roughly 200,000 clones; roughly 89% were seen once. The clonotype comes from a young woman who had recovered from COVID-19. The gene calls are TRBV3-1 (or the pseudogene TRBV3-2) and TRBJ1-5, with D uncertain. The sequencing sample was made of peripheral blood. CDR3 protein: CASSHLGDQPQHF. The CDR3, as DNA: TGTGCCAGCAGCCACTTGGGAGATCAGCCCCAGCATTTT.